A single sample gave rise to the 5 T cell receptor beta chains below, sequenced in a study of blood T cells in healthy people across ages. Combining a sample-barcoded 5' primer with a J-beta primer mix, a second PCR ran for roughly 7 to 12 cycles. Using its own MiXCR run on the 5' RACE reads, TCRdb lists one record per CDR3 protein. The data show around 790,000 distinct CDR3 sequences, 44% seen once. Sequenced sample: blood. The receptor source for this set is a man aged 60 to 75 in good health.

The chain is built from TRBV20-1 and TRBJ2-1, with a possible D match to TRBD1 (5 bases). The CDR3 covers 14 residues. Trimming stripped 3 bases from V and 4 bases from J, with 13 bases between. Germline CDR1 is DFQATT and CDR2 is SNEGSKA (reference sequence). As DNA, the CDR3 is TGCAGTGCTAGTAGGACATCCTCATACAATGAGCAGTTCTTC. This sequence encodes CSASRTSSYNEQFF.

The rearrangement joins TRBV6-6 to TRBJ2-5; 12 bases agree with TRBD2. In germline, CDR1 is MNHNY, CDR2 SVGAGI (reference sequence). V was pared by 6 bases and J by 2 bases, with 4 bases of the junction left unmatched. This CDR3 region has 15 residues. CDR3 protein: CASRRTSGAQETQYF. In DNA form, the CDR3 reads TGTGCCAGCAGAAGGACTAGCGGGGCTCAAGAGACCCAGTACTTC.

V usage is TRBV6-1 and J usage is TRBJ2-1; D gene unclear. V lost 0 bases and J 6 bases, leaving 9 bases between the germline ends. This CDR3 region has 14 residues. CDR1 and CDR2 from the germline V gene are MNHNS and SASEGT. The CDR3 coding sequence is TGTGCCAGCAGTGAAGCGCTACATATCAATGAGCAGTTCTTC. Protein sequence: CASSEALHINEQFF.

The chain couples TRBV30 to TRBJ1-3; D uncertain. CDR1 is GTSNPN, CDR2 SVGIG, per germline (reference sequence). V was pared by 8 bases and J by 0 bases, with 11 bases between. The CDR3 has 13 amino acids. CDR3 protein: CARTESSGNTIYF. The DNA of the CDR3 is TGTGCCCGGACCGAGAGCTCTGGAAACACCATATATTTT.

This sequence joins TRBV5-4 and TRBJ2-3, with 9 positions matching TRBD2. V shed 6 bases, J shed 3 bases, and the junction held 5 bases outside the gene matches. This CDR3 is 14 amino acids long. Germline V CDR1 and CDR2: SGHNT, YYREEE (reference sequence). The CDR3: CASKPAGGTDTQYF. CDR3 sequence (DNA): TGTGCCAGCAAACCTGCGGGAGGGACAGATACGCAGTATTTT.